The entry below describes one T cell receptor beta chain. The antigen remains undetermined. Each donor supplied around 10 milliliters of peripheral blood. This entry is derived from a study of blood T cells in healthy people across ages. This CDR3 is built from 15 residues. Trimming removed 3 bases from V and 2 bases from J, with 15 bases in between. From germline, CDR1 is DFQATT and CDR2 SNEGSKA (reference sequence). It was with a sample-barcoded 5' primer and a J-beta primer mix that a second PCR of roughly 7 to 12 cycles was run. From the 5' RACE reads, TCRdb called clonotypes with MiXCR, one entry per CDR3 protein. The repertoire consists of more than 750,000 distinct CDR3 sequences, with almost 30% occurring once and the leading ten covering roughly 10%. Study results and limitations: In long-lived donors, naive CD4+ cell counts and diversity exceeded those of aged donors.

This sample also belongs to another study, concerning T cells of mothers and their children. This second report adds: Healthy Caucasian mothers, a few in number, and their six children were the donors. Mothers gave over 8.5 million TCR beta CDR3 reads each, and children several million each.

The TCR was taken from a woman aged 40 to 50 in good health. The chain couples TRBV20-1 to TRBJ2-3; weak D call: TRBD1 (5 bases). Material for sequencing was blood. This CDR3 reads CSASGARADTDTQYF. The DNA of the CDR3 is TGCAGTGCTAGTGGCGCCAGGGCGGACACAGATACGCAGTATTTT.